The 14 T cell receptor beta chains presented below share a single source sample, sequenced in a study of T-cell reconstitution after alpha-beta-depleted transplantation in children. Preparation of the TCRbeta library was carried out with unique molecular identifiers. One entry per CDR3 protein results from TCRdb running MiXCR on the PCR reads. Of a few hundred thousand distinct CDR3 sequences in the sample, 15% to 20% were seen once. Sequencing was performed on PBMCs from the stem cell graft donor, taken from the stem cell graft. The receptors come from a human donor who donated a stem cell graft to a child with acute lymphoblastic leukemia.

This clonotype was found a few times. The CDR3 sequence is CASSYTGLAVAYEQYF. Written as DNA, the CDR3 is TGTGCCAGCAGTTACACGGGACTAGCGGTCGCCTACGAGCAGTACTTC. The V and J genes are TRBV27 and TRBJ2-7, with 11 bases aligning to TRBD2. Trimming cost V 4 bases and J 2 bases; bases outside gene matches: 7. This CDR3 spans 16 amino acids. Germline-derived CDR1 and CDR2 are MNHEY and SMNVEV (reference sequence).

This clonotype was seen just once. The chain couples TRBV5-1 to TRBJ2-7, with D unclear. Trimming cost V 6 bases and J 0 bases, with 16 bases left between them. Germline CDR1 reads SGHRS; CDR2 reads YFSETQ. CDR3 size: 15 residues. The CDR3: CASTLEARSSYEQYF. CDR3 DNA: TGCGCCAGCACCTTAGAGGCTAGGAGCTCCTACGAGCAGTACTTC.

The rearrangement links TRBV27 to TRBJ2-7; no reliable D call. Germline V gene sequence: CDR1 MNHEY, CDR2 SMNVEV (reference sequence). The CDR3 is 12 amino acids. V lost 5 bases and J lost 7, with 12 bases in between. The CDR3 DNA reads as TGTGCCAGCAGTCCACGGTTGAGTGAGCAGTACTTC. It yields the protein CASSPRLSEQYF.

In its sample, this clonotype was seen many times. This sequence joins TRBV7-8 and TRBJ2-7; TRBD2 aligns across 9 bases. Germline V gene data show CDR1 as SGHVS and CDR2 as FQNEAQ. V trimming: 4 bases; J trimming: 0 bases; junction bases outside the gene matches: 7. CDR3 length: 16 residues. CDR3 sequence: CASSSLLAGSSYEQYF. DNA for the CDR3: TGTGCCAGCAGCTCTTTACTAGCGGGTTCCTCCTACGAGCAGTACTTC.

Only a few counts were recorded for this clonotype. The genes are TRBV21-1 and TRBJ2-3; the D call in the table, TRBD2, was not verified against the DNA. TRBV21-1 is tagged as a pseudogene. The CDR3 consists of 15 residues. The CDR3 bases are TGTGCCAGCGGATTAGCGGGGTCTAGCACAGATACGCAGTATTTT. It codes for CASGLAGSSTDTQYF.

This sequence joins TRBV2 and TRBJ2-5; 11 nucleotides align to TRBD2. CDR1 is SNHLY and CDR2 is FYNNEI in the germline V gene. After removal of 3 bases from V and 9 bases from J, the junction contained 9 bases not matched to a gene. CDR3 length: 15 residues. The CDR3 coding sequence is TGTGCCAGCAGTGACCCTGGACTAGCGGGCGTAGCCCAGTACTTC. Encoded protein: CASSDPGLAGVAQYF.

The rearrangement uses TRBV11-2 and TRBJ2-3; 9 positions agree with TRBD2. The CDR3 is made up of 15 amino acids. Trimming took 5 bases from V and 4 from J; bases not matched to a gene: 7. The germline gives CDR1 SGHAT, CDR2 FQNNGV. This CDR3 is CASSLHGGRADTQYF. In nucleotides, the CDR3 is TGTGCCAGCAGCCTCCACGGCGGGAGGGCAGATACGCAGTATTTT.

The V call is TRBV12-3 or TRBV12-4, the J call TRBJ2-1; the D gene could be TRBD1 or TRBD2 (6 bases each). The CDR3 is 12 amino acids. With 3 bases removed from V and 9 bases from J, the gap between germline ends came to 9 bases. The CDR3 nucleotides are TGTGCCAGCAGTTTGGGGGGCACTGAGCAGTTCTTC. Residues: CASSLGGTEQFF.

Only a few counts were recorded for this clonotype. This chain links TRBV5-4 with TRBJ2-3, with TRBD1 matching 12 bases. This CDR3 region has 16 residues. J gave up 8 bases and V 3 bases, and 10 bases lay outside the gene matches. Germline V gene lookup returns CDR1 SGHNT and CDR2 YYREEE (reference sequence). The chain's CDR3 is CASSSTGTGGASTQYF. CDR3 in DNA: TGTGCCAGCAGCTCGACGGGGACAGGGGGCGCGAGTACGCAGTATTTT.

This clonotype was counted only a few times. J is TRBJ2-1 and V is TRBV11-1, with D perhaps TRBD2 (5 bases). There are 18 residues in the CDR3. V lost 4 bases, J lost 0 bases, and 19 bases lay in between. Germline V lookup: CDR1 SGHAT, CDR2 FQDESV (reference sequence). Here the CDR3 reads CASSSKLVSSLSYNEQFF. The CDR3 nucleotides read TGTGCCAGCAGCTCAAAACTCGTATCTAGCCTCTCCTACAATGAGCAGTTCTTC. The variable domain in full, completed from reference TRBV11-1 and TRBJ2-1, reads EAEVAQSPRYKITEKSQAVAFWCDPISGHATLYWYRQILGQGPELLVQFQDESVVDDSQLPKDRFSAERLKGVDSTLKIQPAELGDSAMYLCASSSKLVSSLSYNEQFFGPGTRLTVL.

The V and J genes are TRBV20-1 and TRBJ2-1, with D perhaps TRBD2 (6 bases). The CDR3 runs 16 residues. Trimming removed 5 bases at V and 0 bases at J, with 17 bases between. Germline assignment: CDR1 DFQATT and CDR2 SNEGSKA (reference sequence). The CDR3 DNA follows: TGCAGTGCTCTCGATTTTGGACTAATCTCCTACAATGAGCAGTTCTTC. Amino acids: CSALDFGLISYNEQFF.

The CDR3 DNA reads as TGTGCCAGCAGCCCAAGGGTGGTAGCGGACTCGGGTTACGAGCAGTACTTC. Protein: CASSPRVVADSGYEQYF. The V call is TRBV3-1, the J call TRBJ2-7; D is perhaps TRBD2 (6 bases). Trimming removed 4 bases at V and 4 bases at J, with 23 bases between. The CDR3 is made up of 17 amino acids. The germline V gene has CDR1 LGHDT and CDR2 YNNKEL (reference sequence).

The chain couples TRBV7-6 to TRBJ2-3; D is uncertain. Trimming removed 5 bases at V and 6 bases at J, with 12 bases between. Germline CDR1 and CDR2: SGHVS and FNYEAQ. The length of the CDR3 is 13 residues. For the CDR3, the DNA is TGTGCCAGCAGCCCCCGACCCAGGGATACGCAGTATTTT. Encoded protein: CASSPRPRDTQYF.

This chain's CDR3 is CASSFLTQNEQFF. The DNA for the CDR3 is TGTGCCAGCAGTTTTCTAACACAGAATGAGCAGTTCTTC. The chain has TRBV27 and TRBJ2-1; D gene unclear. Trimming removed 3 bases from V and 7 bases from J, with 10 bases in between. Germline V gene sequence: CDR1 MNHEY, CDR2 SMNVEV (reference sequence). The CDR3 sequence is 13 residues long.